The text below deals with one T cell receptor beta chain. Its target is not known. The CDR3 is 15 amino acids. The germline gives CDR1 LGHNA, CDR2 YSLEER. With V trimmed by 4 bases and J by 3 bases, 3 bases remained unmatched. Related graft donors supplied nonmyeloablative bone marrow transplants, and mixed chimerism was transient. Unstimulated Tregs (CD4+CD25+CD127-) and CD4+CD25- non-Tregs were sorted from PBMCs. The data originate from a study of Tregs in tolerant kidney transplant recipients. Findings and caveats of the study: Expanding Tregs on activated donor B cells appeared to best identify donor-specific TCRbeta clones.

Sequencing used immunoSEQ multiplex PCR; TCRdb keeps in-frame clones, though not all of them. The top ten hold around a sixth of the sample, which has roughly 54,000 clones, about nine tenths seen once. The TCR was taken from a human patient who received a combined kidney and bone marrow transplant. Some T cells may originate from the graft donor. This specimen was CD8+ T cells from blood (PBMCs), taken 12 months after the transplant. The rearrangement uses TRBV4-3 and TRBJ1-5; 10 bases are a match to TRBD1. In DNA, the CDR3 is TGCGCCAGCAGCCCGGACAGGGGGTTCAATCAGCCCCAGCATTTT. This translates into CASSPDRGFNQPQHF.